The text below deals with one TCR beta chain. The antigen is undetermined. The data belong to a study of cytomegalovirus exposure and HLA in healthy donors. PCR was performed using 60 Vbeta and 13 Jbeta primers. Here immunoSEQ multiplex PCR was the method, and the copy in TCRdb shows in-frame clones only, minus some. The sample holds about 210,000 clones. General observations from the study: Later work found most CMV-associated TCR beta chains apparently HLA-restricted. Some V segments could not be told apart, so they were left out, TRBV6-2 and TRBV6-3 among them. The availability of immune exposure information extended only to CMV serostatus. Sequencing depth roughly uniform across donors was assumed in presence/absence analyses.

The CDR3 has 15 amino acids. Trimming took 5 bases from V and 4 from J, leaving 14 bases between them. In germline, CDR1 is SEHNR, CDR2 FQNEAQ (reference sequence). V is TRBV7-9 and J is TRBJ2-2; D gene ambiguous. The receptor was isolated from a woman under 40 in good health and CMV-seropositive. The sequenced material came from PBMCs. The CDR3 DNA reads TGTGCCAGCAGCCGAGACCGGGTGCCCACCGGGGAGCTGTTTTTT. It is translated as CASSRDRVPTGELFF.